One and the same sample provided the 22 T cell receptor beta chains below, sequenced in a study of sequential checkpoint blockade in melanoma. The sample's treatment: randomized to nivolumab then ipilimumab (arm A) or the reverse (arm B). Profiled with immunoSEQ multiplex PCR; TCRdb holds only in-frame clones, not every one. The sample comprises around 41,000 clones, just over 85% of which are singletons, and 12% rests with the top ten. Material: CD8+ T cells sorted from blood (inferred from file names), obtained from a patient given nivolumab and ipilimumab in sequence. The receptors originated from a human donor with melanoma.

The rearrangement joins TRBV7-9 to TRBJ2-5; unclear D gene. The J call may be wrong; the DNA end is better matched by TRBJ2-7. The CDR3 runs 13 residues. From germline, CDR1 is SEHNR and CDR2 FQNEAQ (reference sequence). Here the CDR3 DNA reads TGTGCCAGCAGCCCCCCCCTCTCCTACGAGCAGTACTTC. It codes for CASSPPLSYEQYF.

The chain combines TRBV27 with TRBJ2-7, with 8 bases identical to TRBD1. Germline lookup yields CDR1 MNHEY and CDR2 SMNVEV (reference sequence). V gave up 6 bases and J gave up 0 bases; unmatched junction bases: 7. This CDR3 is built from 15 residues. CDR3 region: CASSARGPYSYEQYF. In DNA, the CDR3 is TGTGCCAGCAGCGCCAGGGGGCCTTACTCCTACGAGCAGTACTTC.

V usage is TRBV6-5 and J usage is TRBJ2-5, with 7 bases aligning to TRBD1. The end of the DNA aligns better with TRBJ2-7, so the J call may be wrong. The length of the CDR3 is 15 residues. Germline-derived CDR1 and CDR2 are MNHEY and SVGAGI. The CDR3, as DNA: TGTGCCAGCAGTTACGCGACAGGGCTCTCCTACGAGCAGTACTTC. Protein sequence: CASSYATGLSYEQYF.

CDR3 nucleotide sequence: TGCGCCAGCAGTACGGTCAGGGGCACAGATACGCAGTATTTT. It yields the protein CASSTVRGTDTQYF. V is TRBV5-1 and J is TRBJ2-3, with D possibly TRBD1 on 5 matching bases. V dropped 5 bases and J dropped 1 base, with 11 bases sitting between them. This CDR3 comprises 14 residues. Per germline, CDR1 SGHRS and CDR2 YFSETQ.

The gene calls are TRBV28 and TRBJ2-7; TRBD2 aligns across 12 bases. Germline loops: CDR1 MDHEN, CDR2 SYDVKM. This CDR3 region has 17 residues. Germline trimming cut 5 bases from V and 8 bases from J; bases unmatched to any gene: 16. The CDR3 DNA sequence: TGTGCCAGCAGTCCTTCGCGGACTAGCGGGACCTACCGGAAGCAGTACTTC. Its protein product is CASSPSRTSGTYRKQYF. The full variable domain, in which reference TRBV28 and TRBJ2-7 provide the parts outside the CDR3, is DVKVTQSSRYLVKRTGEKVFLECVQDMDHENMFWYRQDPGLGLRLIYFSYDVKMKEKGDIPEGYSVSREKKERFSLILESASTNQTSMYLCASSPSRTSGTYRKQYFGPGTRLTVT.

A single count supports this clone. The rearrangement joins TRBV10-2 to TRBJ2-7; 9 bases line up with TRBD2. Looked up from germline, CDR1 is WSHSY and CDR2 is SAAADI. The CDR3 contains 15 residues. Trimming took 6 bases from V and 0 from J; bases not matched to a gene: 6. The CDR3 is CASRGLAPSSYEQYF. The CDR3 coding sequence is TGCGCCAGCAGGGGACTAGCACCGAGCTCCTACGAGCAGTACTTC.

The chain uses TRBV19 and TRBJ1-2; TRBD1 is a possible D gene (5 bases). CDR1 is LNHDA, CDR2 SQIVND, per germline (reference sequence). This CDR3 region has 11 residues. V was shortened by 7 bases and J by 8 bases, with 11 bases between the two germline ends. CDR3 coding DNA: TGTGCCAGTAACGGCGGGGACGGCTACACCTTC. Translation: CASNGGDGYTF. Full variable domain (rest looked up from reference TRBV19 and TRBJ1-2): DGGITQSPKYLFRKEGQNVTLSCEQNLNHDAMYWYRQDPGQGLRLIYYSQIVNDFQKGDIAEGYSVSREKKESFPLTVTSAQKNPTAFYLCASNGGDGYTFGSGTRLTVV.

The V gene is TRBV9, the J gene TRBJ2-1; D is unresolved. Germline values: CDR1 SGDLS, CDR2 YYNGEE. This CDR3 has 13 amino acids. Trimming pared 0 bases from V and 4 bases from J, leaving 5 bases between. This chain's CDR3 is CASSVGDYNEQFF. The CDR3, as DNA: TGTGCCAGCAGCGTAGGAGATTACAATGAGCAGTTCTTC.

The V gene is TRBV7-3, the J gene TRBJ2-6; no reliable D call. V lost 5 bases to trimming and J lost 0 bases, with 17 bases between them. This CDR3 spans 18 amino acids. Germline CDR1 is SGHTA and CDR2 is FQGTGA. CDR3 residues: CASSRSLPKDSGANVLTF. The CDR3 DNA reads as TGTGCCAGCAGCCGATCCCTACCTAAAGACTCTGGGGCCAACGTCCTGACTTTC.

The chain employs TRBV7-6 and TRBJ2-7; 10 nucleotides match TRBD1. Germline loops: CDR1 SGHVS, CDR2 FNYEAQ. The CDR3 spans 13 residues. Unmatched junction bases numbered 0, after V lost 1 base and J lost 6 bases. The DNA of the CDR3 is TGTGCCAGCAGCTTAGGGACAGGGGGCGAGCAGTACGTC. Translated, it gives CASSLGTGGEQYV.

The sample holds a few counts of this clone. The V and J genes are TRBV5-1 and TRBJ2-1; 12 bases are a match to TRBD2. The CDR3 loop spans 16 amino acids. CDR1 is SGHRS, CDR2 YFSETQ, per germline. V was pared by 4 bases and J by 10 bases, with 12 bases of the junction left unmatched. The CDR3 region has the DNA TGCGCCAGCAGCCCCACCGGGACTAGCGGGTGGCAGGAGCAGTTCTTC. Translating gives CASSPTGTSGWQEQFF.

The gene calls are TRBV27 and TRBJ1-2, with D possibly matching TRBD1 (6 bases). The CDR3 is 15 residues long. The germline V gene has CDR1 MNHEY and CDR2 SMNVEV (reference sequence). V lost 1 base and J 7 bases, leaving 16 bases between the germline ends. The CDR3 region is CASSLLLGAKGGYTF. CDR3 sequence (DNA): TGTGCCAGCAGTTTATTACTGGGGGCGAAGGGTGGCTACACCTTC.

The V gene is TRBV5-6, the J gene TRBJ1-2; 9 positions agree with TRBD1. This CDR3 comprises 15 residues. J lost 7 bases, V lost 4 bases, and 11 bases had no gene match. Germline loops: CDR1 SGHDT, CDR2 YYEEEE. The CDR3 spells CASSPGQGTLSGYTF. CDR3 in DNA: TGTGCCAGCAGCCCCGGACAGGGGACCCTAAGTGGCTACACCTTC.

J is TRBJ2-1 and V is TRBV19; possible D gene TRBD1, 7 bases. The CDR3 sequence is 13 residues long. In germline, CDR1 is LNHDA, CDR2 SQIVND (reference sequence). V shed 1 base and J shed 10 bases, with 11 bases lying between them. CDR3 sequence: CASSIAQGGEQFF. DNA of the CDR3: TGTGCCAGTAGTATAGCCCAGGGGGGCGAGCAGTTCTTC.

The chain recombines TRBV4-1 with TRBJ1-2, with D maybe TRBD1 (5 bases). This CDR3 has 15 residues. Between the trimmed V and J ends, which lost 1 base and 1 base, there was a span of 10 bases. Germline loops: CDR1 MGHRA, CDR2 YSYEKL. CDR3 protein: CASSQAQGFNYGYTF. The CDR3 DNA is TGCGCCAGCAGCCAAGCCCAGGGTTTTAACTATGGCTACACCTTC.

This clone has a single count. The chain is built from TRBV27 and TRBJ1-1; D may be TRBD1 (5 bases). The CDR3 spans 14 residues. V shed 3 bases and J shed 2 bases, with 10 bases lying between them. CDR1 is MNHEY, CDR2 SMNVEV, per germline (reference sequence). The CDR3 protein is CASSFQGINTEAFF. CDR3 nucleotide sequence: TGTGCCAGCAGTTTTCAGGGAATAAACACTGAAGCTTTCTTT.

This clone was detected only a few times. This chain connects TRBV7-3 to TRBJ2-1; a possible D gene is TRBD2 (6 bases). This CDR3 is 13 amino acids long. Germline V gene data show CDR1 as SGHTA and CDR2 as FQGTGA. V was clipped by 6 bases and J by 7 bases, with 13 bases between them. The CDR3 DNA is TGTGCCAGCAGTTATGGGACTGTTAATGAGCAGTTCTTC. This encodes CASSYGTVNEQFF. Using reference TRBV7-3 and TRBJ2-1 for the parts outside the CDR3, the full variable domain is GAGVSQTPSNKVTEKGKYVELRCDPISGHTALYWYRQSLGQGPEFLIYFQGTGAADDSGLPNDRFFAVRPEGSVSTLKIQRTERGDSAVYLCASSYGTVNEQFFGPGTRLTVL.

J is TRBJ2-7 and V is TRBV4-1; 7 nucleotides agree with TRBD1. This CDR3 spans 13 amino acids. V lost 3 bases, J lost 3 bases, and 2 bases stayed unmatched. The germline gives CDR1 MGHRA, CDR2 YSYEKL. CDR3: CASSQWTGYEQYV. CDR3 bases: TGCGCCAGCAGCCAGTGGACAGGCTACGAGCAGTACGTC.

The J gene is TRBJ2-7, the V gene TRBV27, with D perhaps matching TRBD2 (6 bases). This CDR3 comprises 13 residues. CDR1 and CDR2 (germline): MNHEY, SMNVEV (reference sequence). Trimming left V 6 bases short and J 7 bases short, with 16 bases between. The chain's CDR3 is CASRSGTFLEQYF. The CDR3 DNA reads as TGTGCCAGCAGATCCGGGACTTTTTTGGAGCAGTACTTC.

This clone has just a few counts. The J gene is TRBJ1-5, the V gene TRBV4-1, with D tentatively TRBD1 (6 bases). CDR1 and CDR2 from the germline V gene are MGHRA and YSYEKL. Trimming removed 0 bases at V and 7 bases at J, with 16 bases between. The CDR3 is 16 residues long. The CDR3 region is CASSQEGLTGKQPQHF. Here the CDR3 DNA reads TGCGCCAGCAGCCAAGAAGGGCTCACAGGGAAGCAGCCCCAGCATTTT.

V gene TRBV2 combines with J gene TRBJ2-5; 8 bases map to TRBD1. V lost 7 bases to trimming and J lost 5 bases; unmatched junction nucleotides: 9. From germline, CDR1 is SNHLY and CDR2 FYNNEI. The CDR3 has 14 residues. As DNA, the CDR3 is TGTGCCAGCATTGGGCAGGGGGCCCGTGAGACCCAGTACTTC. Amino acid sequence: CASIGQGARETQYF.

The J gene is TRBJ2-7, the V gene TRBV6-6, with TRBD1 matching over 8 bases. The ends lost 2 bases at V and 6 bases at J; junction bases unmatched: 6. Germline CDR1 and CDR2: MNHNY and SVGAGI (reference sequence). The CDR3 loop spans 14 amino acids. CDR3 DNA sequence: TGTGCCAGCAGTTACCCAGCGACAGGGGTCGAGCAGTACTTC. This translates into CASSYPATGVEQYF.